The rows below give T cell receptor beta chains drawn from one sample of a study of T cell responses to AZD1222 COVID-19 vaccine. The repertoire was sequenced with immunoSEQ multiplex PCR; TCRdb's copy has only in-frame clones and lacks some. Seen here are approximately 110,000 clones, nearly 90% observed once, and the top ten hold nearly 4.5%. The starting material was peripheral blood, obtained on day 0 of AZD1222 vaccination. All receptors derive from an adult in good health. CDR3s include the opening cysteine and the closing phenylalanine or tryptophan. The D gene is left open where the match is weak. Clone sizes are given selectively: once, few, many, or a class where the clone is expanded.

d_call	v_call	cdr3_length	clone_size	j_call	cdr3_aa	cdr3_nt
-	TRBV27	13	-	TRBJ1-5	CASSRAVGQPQHF	TGTGCCAGCAGCCGTGCCGTAGGGCAGCCCCAGCATTTT
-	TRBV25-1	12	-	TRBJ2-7	CASSGDHYEQYF	TGTGCCAGCAGTGGAGACCACTACGAGCAGTACTTC
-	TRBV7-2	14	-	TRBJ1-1	CASSLDRGGAEAFF	TGTGCCAGCAGCTTAGACCGGGGAGGGGCTGAAGCTTTCTTT
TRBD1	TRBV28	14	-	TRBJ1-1	CASRTSGTATEAFF	TGTGCCAGCAGGACATCCGGGACAGCTACCGAAGCTTTCTTT
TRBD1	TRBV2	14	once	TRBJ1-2	CASSEDRESYGYTF	TGTGCCAGCAGTGAGGACAGGGAGTCGTATGGCTACACCTTC
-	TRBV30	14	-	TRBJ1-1	CAWDRDTTNTEAFF	TGTGCCTGGGATAGGGACACTACGAACACTGAAGCTTTCTTT
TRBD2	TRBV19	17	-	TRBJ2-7	CATLPRSSTSGPSEQYF	TGTGCCACTCTACCTCGTTCGTCGACTAGCGGCCCTAGCGAGCAGTACTTC
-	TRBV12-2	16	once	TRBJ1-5	CASRLQPRQGPQPQHF	TGTGCAAGTCGCTTACAACCTCGACAGGGCCCTCAGCCCCAGCATTTT
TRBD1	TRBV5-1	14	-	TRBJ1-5	CASSLGQGDQPQHF	TGCGCCAGCAGCTTAGGACAGGGAGACCAGCCCCAGCATTTT
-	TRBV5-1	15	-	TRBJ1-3	CASSLLPLSGNTIYF	TGCGCCAGCAGCTTGCTTCCTCTCTCTGGAAACACCATATATTTT
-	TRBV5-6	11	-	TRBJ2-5	CASSLLETQYF	TGTGCCAGCAGCTTGTTAGAGACCCAGTACTTC
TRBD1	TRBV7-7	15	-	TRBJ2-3	CASSWGDRGPDTQYF	TGTGCCAGCAGCTGGGGGGACAGGGGCCCAGATACGCAGTATTTT
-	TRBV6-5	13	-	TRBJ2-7	CASRTRPGYEQYF	TGTGCCAGCAGGACTAGACCGGGCTACGAGCAGTACTTC
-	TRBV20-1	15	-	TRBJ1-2	CSASVPIQKSYGYTF	TGCAGTGCTAGTGTCCCGATACAGAAAAGCTATGGCTACACCTTC
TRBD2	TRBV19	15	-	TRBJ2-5	CASTRTSGSTETQYF	TGTGCCAGTACCCGGACTAGCGGGAGTACGGAGACCCAGTACTTC
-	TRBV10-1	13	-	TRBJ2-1	CASSTFPGDEQFF	TGCGCCAGCAGCACATTCCCGGGCGATGAGCAGTTCTTC
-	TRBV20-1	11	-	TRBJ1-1	CSERGRREAFF	TGCAGCGAAAGGGGTCGCCGTGAAGCTTTCTTT
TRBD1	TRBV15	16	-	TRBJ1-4	CATSKGQGKAGEKLFF	TGTGCCACCAGCAAGGGACAGGGGAAGGCTGGTGAAAAACTGTTTTTT
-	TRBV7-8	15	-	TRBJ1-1	CASSGDIGRGTEAFF	TGTGCCAGCAGCGGGGACATTGGTAGAGGCACTGAAGCTTTCTTT
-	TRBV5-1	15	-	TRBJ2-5	CASSLNDDTGETQYF	TGCGCCAGCAGCTTGAACGATGATACCGGCGAGACCCAGTACTTC
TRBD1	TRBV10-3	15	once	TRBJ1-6	CAIRDIQGYNSPLHF	TGTGCCATCAGGGATATACAGGGGTATAATTCACCCCTCCACTTT
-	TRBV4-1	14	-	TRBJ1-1	CASSQLTSHNEAFF	TGCGCCAGCAGCCAATTGACTTCTCATAATGAAGCTTTCTTT
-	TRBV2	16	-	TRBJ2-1	CASSEAGRGGSNEQFF	TGTGCCAGCAGTGAAGCGGGCAGGGGAGGTAGCAATGAGCAGTTCTTC
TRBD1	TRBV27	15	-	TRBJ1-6	CASSQQGVGNSPLHF	TGTGCCAGCAGTCAGCAGGGGGTTGGCAATTCACCCCTCCACTTT
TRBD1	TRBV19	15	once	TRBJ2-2	CASTPGQGTHGELFF	TGTGCCAGTACCCCGGGACAGGGGACTCACGGGGAGCTGTTTTTT
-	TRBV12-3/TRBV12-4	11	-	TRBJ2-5	CASTKDETQYF	TGTGCCAGCACGAAGGATGAGACCCAGTACTTC
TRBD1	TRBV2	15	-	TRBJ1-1	CASRDRVGGETEAFF	TGTGCCAGCAGGGACAGGGTAGGAGGGGAGACTGAAGCTTTCTTT
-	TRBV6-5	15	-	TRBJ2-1	CASSSVEGGFNEQFF	TGTGCCAGCAGTTCTGTAGAGGGAGGCTTCAATGAGCAGTTCTTC
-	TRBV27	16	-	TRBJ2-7	CASSPRSGESRYEQYF	TGTGCCAGCAGTCCCCGATCAGGGGAAAGTCGGTACGAGCAGTACTTC
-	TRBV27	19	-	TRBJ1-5	CASSLSWASIGFSNQPQHF	TGTGCCAGCAGTTTATCGTGGGCTAGTATAGGGTTTAGCAATCAGCCCCAGCATTTT
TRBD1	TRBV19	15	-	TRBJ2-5	CASSTGTGLQETQYF	TGTGCCAGTAGTACGGGGACAGGTCTCCAAGAGACCCAGTACTTC
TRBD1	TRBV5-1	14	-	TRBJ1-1	CASSWNRGPREAFF	TGCGCCAGCAGTTGGAACAGGGGACCCCGTGAAGCTTTCTTT
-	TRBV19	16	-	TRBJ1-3	CASSINLSGTGNTIYF	TGTGCCAGTAGTATAAATTTGTCGGGGACTGGAAACACCATATATTTT
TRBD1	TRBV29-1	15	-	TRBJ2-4	CSVKWAAGGQNIQYF	TGCAGCGTTAAATGGGCAGCAGGGGGCCAAAACATTCAGTACTTC
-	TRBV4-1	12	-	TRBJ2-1	CASSPGGHEQFF	TGCGCCAGCAGCCCCGGGGGCCATGAGCAGTTCTTC
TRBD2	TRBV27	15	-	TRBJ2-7	CASSLSPSGALEQYF	TGTGCCAGCAGTTTATCGCCTAGCGGGGCCCTCGAGCAGTACTTC
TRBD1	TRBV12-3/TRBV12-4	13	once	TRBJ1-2	CASRTGGNYGYTF	TGTGCCAGCAGGACAGGGGGGAACTATGGCTACACCTTC
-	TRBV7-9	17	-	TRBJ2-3	CASSLGRAPSSTDTQYF	TGTGCCAGCAGCTTAGGACGGGCGCCCAGTAGCACAGATACGCAGTATTTT
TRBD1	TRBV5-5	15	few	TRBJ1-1	CASSLGQGGNTEAFF	TGTGCCAGCAGCCTTGGGCAGGGGGGCAACACTGAAGCTTTCTTT
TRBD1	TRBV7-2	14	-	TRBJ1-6	CASSTGGGGSPLHF	TGTGCCAGCAGCACAGGGGGTGGCGGTTCACCCCTCCACTTT
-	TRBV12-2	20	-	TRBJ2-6	CASRLAIVLWWTRWANVLTF	TGTGCAAGTCGCTTAGCTATAGTCCTTTGGTGGACGAGATGGGCCAACGTCCTGACTTTC
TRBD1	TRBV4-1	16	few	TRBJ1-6	CASSLAGQGGGSPLHF	TGCGCCAGCAGCCTGGCGGGACAGGGCGGTGGGTCACCCCTCCACTTT
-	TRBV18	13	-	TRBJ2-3	CASSPEGSHTQYF	TGTGCCAGCTCACCGGAAGGGAGTCATACGCAGTATTTT
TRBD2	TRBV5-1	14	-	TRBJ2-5	CASSAGGVQETQYF	TGCGCCAGCAGCGCTGGGGGGGTCCAAGAGACCCAGTACTTC